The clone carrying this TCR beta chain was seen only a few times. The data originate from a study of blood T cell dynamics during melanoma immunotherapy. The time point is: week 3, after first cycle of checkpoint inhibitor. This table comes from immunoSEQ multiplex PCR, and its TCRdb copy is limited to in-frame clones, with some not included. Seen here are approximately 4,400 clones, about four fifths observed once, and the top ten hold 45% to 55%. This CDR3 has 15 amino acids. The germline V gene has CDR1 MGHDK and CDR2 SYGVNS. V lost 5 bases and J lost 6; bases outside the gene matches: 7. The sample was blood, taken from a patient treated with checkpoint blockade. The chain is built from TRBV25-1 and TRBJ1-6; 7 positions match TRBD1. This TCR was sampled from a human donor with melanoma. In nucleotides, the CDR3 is TGTGCCAGCAGTAGGCCGGGACAGTCTAATTCACCCCTCCACTTT. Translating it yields CASSRPGQSNSPLHF.